Following are 16 T cell receptor beta chains from one sample sequenced in a study of vaccination and CD4 T cells after COVID-19. For these TCRs, the target antigens are not known. An Oncomine TCR Beta short-read assay was used to sequence the DNA from cultured CD4+ T cells. TCRdb reprocessed the PCR reads via MiXCR and lists one record per CDR3 protein. The sample lists 7,500 to 9,000 distinct CDR3 sequences; 45% to 50% were seen once. Treatment denoted: approximately 9-day PBMC culture with coronavirus spike peptide pools or control peptides (ViraFEST assay). It was before the COVID-19 pandemic (2011-2018) that the unexposed donor's CD4+ T cells were collected. Specimen: CD4+ T cells from blood, cultured in vitro. Receptors were obtained from a human donor in good health.

Worth noting for this clonotype: As the CDR3 is not closed by the conserved phenylalanine or tryptophan, this likely results from a read error. The limits of the CDR3 on the DNA are not certain, so only TCRdb's listed CDR3 is given. V usage is TRBV21-1 and J usage is TRBJ2-5; the D segment call TRBD1 is taken from the table without a DNA check. TRBV21-1 is deemed a pseudogene. Termini included, the CDR3 measures 15 amino acids. The chain's CDR3 is CALCLDRGLGETQYY.

The V call is TRBV5-4, the J call TRBJ1-2, with 7 nucleotides matching TRBD1. Germline CDR1 reads SGHNT; CDR2 reads YYREEE (reference sequence). V shed 3 bases and J 4 bases; nucleotides not matched to a gene: 12. The CDR3 loop spans 16 amino acids. CDR3 in amino acids: CASSYGDRETLYGYTF. CDR3 in DNA: TGTGCCAGCAGCTATGGTGACAGGGAAACTCTCTATGGCTACACCTTC.

The gene calls are TRBV19 and TRBJ1-5, with no clear D. Trimming cost V 2 bases and J 4 bases, with 9 bases left between them. CDR1 and CDR2 (germline): LNHDA, SQIVND (reference sequence). There are 14 residues in the CDR3. The DNA of the CDR3 is TGTGCCAGTAGTATAAGGGTCCAAAATCAGCCCCAGCATTTT. Residues: CASSIRVQNQPQHF.

This clonotype has only one observation. The chain uses TRBV5-4 and TRBJ1-1; 8 nucleotides line up with TRBD1. In germline, CDR1 is SGHNT, CDR2 YYREEE (reference sequence). The junction had 7 bases not matched to a gene; V was cut back by 6 bases and J by 3 bases. The CDR3 runs to 14 residues. The CDR3 here is CASNQGQGDTEAFF. The CDR3 DNA follows: TGTGCCAGCAACCAAGGACAGGGAGACACTGAAGCTTTCTTT.

This clonotype has a handful of counts. This chain links TRBV20-1 with TRBJ2-1; 7 nucleotides match TRBD1. This CDR3 region has 17 residues. Germline V CDR1 and CDR2: DFQATT, SNEGSKA (reference sequence). The ends lost 1 base at V and 6 bases at J; junction bases unmatched: 15. CDR3 sequence: CSARAAAGQGVPNEQFF. CDR3 sequence (DNA): TGCAGTGCTAGAGCTGCTGCGGGTCAGGGGGTTCCCAATGAGCAGTTCTTC.

The gene calls are TRBV4-1 and TRBJ2-7, with TRBD2 as a possible D gene (5 bases). The CDR3 runs to 17 residues. In germline, CDR1 is MGHRA, CDR2 YSYEKL. With 0 bases removed from V and 1 base from J, the gap between germline ends came to 16 bases. The chain's CDR3 is CASSQDTSGSTSYEQYF. The CDR3, as DNA: TGCGCCAGCAGCCAAGATACGTCGGGGTCTACGTCCTACGAGCAGTACTTC.

This chain joins TRBV10-3 and TRBJ1-5; 9 bases align to TRBD1. This CDR3 comprises 16 residues. The germline V gene has CDR1 ENHRY and CDR2 SYGVKD. V was clipped by 1 base and J by 6 bases; unmatched bases: 7. DNA of the CDR3: TGTGCCATCAGTGAGTTGGGCGGGACAGGGATTCAGCCCCAGCATTTT. Encoded protein: CAISELGGTGIQPQHF.

This clonotype was observed a few times. The genes are TRBV10-3 and TRBJ1-3, with a tentative D call TRBD1 (6 bases). The CDR3 loop spans 14 amino acids. Germline V lookup: CDR1 ENHRY, CDR2 SYGVKD. The V end lost 6 bases, the J end lost 2 bases, and 11 bases lay between the germline ends. Here the CDR3 DNA reads TGTGCCATCAGCAGGGGCATGACTGGAAACACCATATATTTT. It is translated as CAISRGMTGNTIYF.

The chain carries TRBV20-1 and TRBJ2-7; D gene uncertain. CDR1 is DFQATT, CDR2 SNEGSKA, per germline (reference sequence). The CDR3 is made up of 15 amino acids. V lost 1 base, J lost 7 bases, and 20 bases lay in between. This CDR3 is CSARGPTVEAREQYF. CDR3 coding DNA: TGCAGTGCTAGAGGTCCCACTGTCGAAGCGAGAGAGCAGTACTTC.

The V call is TRBV27, the J call TRBJ2-2, with TRBD2 matching over 10 bases. Germline V lookup: CDR1 MNHEY, CDR2 SMNVEV (reference sequence). V trimming: 3 bases; J trimming: 6 bases; junction bases outside the gene matches: 4. The length of the CDR3 is 15 residues. The CDR3 is CASSLLAGVSGELFF. The DNA for the CDR3 is TGTGCCAGCAGTTTGCTAGCGGGAGTTTCCGGGGAGCTGTTTTTT.

This sequence joins TRBV4-3 and TRBJ2-2, with D possibly being TRBD1 or TRBD2 (5 bases each). V gave up 0 bases and J gave up 4 bases, with 12 bases separating them. The V gene's germline CDR1 is LGHNA and CDR2 YSLEER. This CDR3 contains 16 residues. CDR3 nucleotide sequence: TGCGCCAGCAGCCAAGATCCTGGGGGAAGCACCGGGGAGCTGTTTTTT. This sequence encodes CASSQDPGGSTGELFF.

This clonotype was counted a single time. V is TRBV6-1 and J is TRBJ1-1, with 8 bases identical to TRBD1. The CDR3 length is 17 residues. From germline, CDR1 is MNHNS and CDR2 SASEGT. The ends lost 6 bases at V and 1 base at J; junction bases unmatched: 13. The CDR3 reads CASSRTGPVGGNTEAFF. Here the CDR3 DNA reads TGTGCCAGCAGCCGGACAGGGCCAGTTGGTGGGAACACTGAAGCTTTCTTT.

The gene calls are TRBV11-2 and TRBJ2-7, with 7 bases fitting TRBD1. V shed 6 bases and J 4 bases; nucleotides not matched to a gene: 12. This CDR3 is 15 amino acids long. Germline CDR1 reads SGHAT; CDR2 reads FQNNGV. CDR3 protein: CASSPSTGLGYEQYF. The CDR3 DNA reads TGTGCCAGCAGTCCATCGACAGGGCTTGGATACGAGCAGTACTTC.

V usage is TRBV27 and J usage is TRBJ2-1; the D gene is possibly TRBD1 (6 bases). Germline CDR1 MNHEY, CDR2 SMNVEV (reference sequence). Trimming took 8 bases from V and 1 from J, leaving 15 bases between them. This CDR3 is 15 amino acids long. The CDR3 loop reads CASRRDITSYNEQFF. Written as DNA, the CDR3 is TGTGCCAGCCGCCGGGACATAACATCCTACAATGAGCAGTTCTTC.

The chain has TRBV5-1 and TRBJ2-5; D is undetermined. V was pared by 4 bases and J by 0 bases, with 4 bases between. Germline V lookup: CDR1 SGHRS, CDR2 YFSETQ. This CDR3 region has 12 residues. The CDR3 nucleotides read TGCGCCAGCAGCACCAACCAAGAGACCCAGTACTTC. Amino acid sequence: CASSTNQETQYF.

In its sample, this clonotype was seen a few times. The chain recombines TRBV7-2 with TRBJ1-2, with 7 bases fitting TRBD1. This CDR3 region has 15 residues. Losses at the gene ends were 3 bases for V and 4 bases for J; bases not matched to a gene: 8. Germline V gene sequence: CDR1 SGHTA, CDR2 FQGNSA. CDR3 coding DNA: TGTGCCAGCAGCTTCGGGGACAGACCTCTCTATGGCTACACCTTC. Its protein product is CASSFGDRPLYGYTF.